This T cell receptor (beta chain) was obtained from a study of cytomegalovirus exposure and HLA in healthy donors. As for the study in general: Genotyping of more than 300 donors showed that approximately 83% belonged to the Caucasian-associated ancestry cluster. Overall study findings and caveats: A later analysis linked a missense DCLRE1C variant to TCR beta V- and J-gene trimming.

PCR amplification relied on 60 Vbeta primers (plus 13 Jbeta primers). Clones were read by immunoSEQ multiplex PCR, and TCRdb kept only the in-frame ones, dropping some. The sample holds approximately 50,000 clones, around 83% seen once. At the time of sampling, donors were nominally healthy, though unrecorded immune exposures were likely. Comment on this clone: Its antigen is unknown.

The CDR3 runs to 15 residues. The germline CDR1 and CDR2 sequences are SGHRS and YFSETQ. V lost 1 base to trimming and J lost 0 bases; unmatched junction nucleotides: 2. The receptor was derived from a man aged 25 to 40 in good health and CMV-seronegative. Sequencing was performed on PBMCs. V is TRBV5-1 and J is TRBJ2-3, with 7 bases aligning to TRBD2. CDR3 sequence reads: CASSLTSVSTDTQYF. In DNA form, the CDR3 reads TGCGCCAGCAGCTTGACTAGCGTTAGCACAGATACGCAGTATTTT.